This entry features one T cell receptor (beta chain) sequence. CDR1 is MNHEY, CDR2 SVGAGI, per germline. The CDR3 runs 14 residues. V gave up 6 bases and J gave up 7 bases; unmatched junction bases: 6. This sample was included in a study of cytotoxic CD8 clonotypes in ibrutinib-treated CLL. Sequencing used immunoSEQ multiplex PCR; TCRdb keeps in-frame clones, though not all of them. The sample lists around 250,000 clones, about three quarters occurring once. Specimen: PBMCs, collected after 24 months of ibrutinib treatment. The J gene is TRBJ1-5, the V gene TRBV6-5; 10 nucleotides agree with TRBD1. The receptor comes from a human donor with chronic lymphocytic leukemia. The CDR3 loop is CASSPGQGGQPQHF. In DNA form, the CDR3 reads TGTGCCAGCAGCCCCGGACAGGGGGGACAGCCCCAGCATTTT.